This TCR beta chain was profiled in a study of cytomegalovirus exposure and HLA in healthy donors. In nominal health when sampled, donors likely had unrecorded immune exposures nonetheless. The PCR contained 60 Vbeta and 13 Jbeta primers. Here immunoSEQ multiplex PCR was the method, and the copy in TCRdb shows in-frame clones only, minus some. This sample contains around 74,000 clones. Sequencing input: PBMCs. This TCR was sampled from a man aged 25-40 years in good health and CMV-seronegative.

CDR3 DNA sequence: TGTGCCAGCAGCGTCTATCAGGGGGCATACAATGAGCAGTTCTTC. It encodes CASSVYQGAYNEQFF. V and J are TRBV9 and TRBJ2-1, with 8 bases that match TRBD1. The junction had 5 bases not matched to a gene; V was cut back by 2 bases and J by 4 bases. CDR3 size: 15 residues. Germline CDR1 SGDLS, CDR2 YYNGEE.